This T cell receptor beta chain was obtained from a study of cytomegalovirus exposure and HLA in healthy donors. Regarding the study as a whole: The authors later found TCR association rates varying by HLA locus, with DRB1 most and HLA-C fewest.

In regard to this clone: Its antigen is not identified.

Germline V gives CDR1 SGHDT, CDR2 YYEEEE. J was trimmed by 4 bases and V by 4 bases; bases with no gene match: 8. The CDR3 has 15 amino acids. A multiplex PCR was run with 60 Vbeta primers and 13 Jbeta primers. Produced via immunoSEQ multiplex PCR; TCRdb's table is partial and in-frame only. The table lists about 190,000 clones, 60% to 80% of them singletons. The chain is built from TRBV5-6 and TRBJ1-2; 9 nucleotides align to TRBD1. The sequence was collected from a woman aged 18-29 years in good health and CMV-seronegative. Sequenced: PBMCs. The CDR3 loop reads CASSGGRTGAYGYTF. CDR3 in DNA: TGTGCCAGCAGCGGAGGCCGGACAGGGGCCTATGGCTACACCTTC.